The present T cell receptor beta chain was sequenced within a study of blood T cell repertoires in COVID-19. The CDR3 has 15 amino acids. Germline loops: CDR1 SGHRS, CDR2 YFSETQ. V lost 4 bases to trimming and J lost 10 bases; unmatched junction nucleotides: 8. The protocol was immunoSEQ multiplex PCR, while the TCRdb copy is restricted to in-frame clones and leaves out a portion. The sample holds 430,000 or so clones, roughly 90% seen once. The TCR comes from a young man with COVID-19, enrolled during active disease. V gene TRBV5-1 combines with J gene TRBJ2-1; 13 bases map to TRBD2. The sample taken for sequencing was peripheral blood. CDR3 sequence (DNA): TGCGCCAGCAGCCTAGGACTAGCGGGAGCCTTCGAGCAGTTCTTC. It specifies CASSLGLAGAFEQFF.